This record covers a single TCR beta chain. These data originate in a study of blood T cell repertoires in COVID-19. Deletions cut 2 bases from V and 4 bases from J, with 13 bases between. The CDR3 contains 15 residues. Germline V lookup: CDR1 KGHSH, CDR2 LQKENI. Sequencing used immunoSEQ multiplex PCR; TCRdb keeps in-frame clones, though not all of them. The repertoire consists of some 170,000 clones, with around 90% occurring once and the leading ten covering around 1.6%. The sequence was obtained from a woman in her 50s with acute or convalescent COVID-19. Input material: peripheral blood. The rearrangement joins TRBV18 to TRBJ2-3; TRBD1 might be the D (5 bases). The CDR3 loop is CASSPGAGQSDTQYF. Here the CDR3 DNA reads TGTGCCAGCTCACCAGGGGCAGGGCAGTCAGATACGCAGTATTTT.